This TCR beta chain is drawn from a study of cytomegalovirus exposure and HLA in healthy donors. The PCR had 60 Vbeta and 13 Jbeta primers. Profiling relied on immunoSEQ multiplex PCR, and the TCRdb table lists in-frame clones only, not all of them. The sample includes around 150,000 clones, about 80% of them seen just once. Germline assignment: CDR1 SGHRS and CDR2 YFSETQ. J was trimmed by 6 bases and V by 4 bases; bases with no gene match: 5. The CDR3 sequence is 14 residues long. V usage is TRBV5-1 and J usage is TRBJ2-2; 8 bases are a match to TRBD1. This receptor was taken from a woman aged 40 to 55 in good health and CMV-seronegative. Material for sequencing was PBMCs. CDR3 DNA: TGCGCCAGCAGCACCGGACAGGGCCCCGGGGAGCTGTTTTTT. Protein: CASSTGQGPGELFF.